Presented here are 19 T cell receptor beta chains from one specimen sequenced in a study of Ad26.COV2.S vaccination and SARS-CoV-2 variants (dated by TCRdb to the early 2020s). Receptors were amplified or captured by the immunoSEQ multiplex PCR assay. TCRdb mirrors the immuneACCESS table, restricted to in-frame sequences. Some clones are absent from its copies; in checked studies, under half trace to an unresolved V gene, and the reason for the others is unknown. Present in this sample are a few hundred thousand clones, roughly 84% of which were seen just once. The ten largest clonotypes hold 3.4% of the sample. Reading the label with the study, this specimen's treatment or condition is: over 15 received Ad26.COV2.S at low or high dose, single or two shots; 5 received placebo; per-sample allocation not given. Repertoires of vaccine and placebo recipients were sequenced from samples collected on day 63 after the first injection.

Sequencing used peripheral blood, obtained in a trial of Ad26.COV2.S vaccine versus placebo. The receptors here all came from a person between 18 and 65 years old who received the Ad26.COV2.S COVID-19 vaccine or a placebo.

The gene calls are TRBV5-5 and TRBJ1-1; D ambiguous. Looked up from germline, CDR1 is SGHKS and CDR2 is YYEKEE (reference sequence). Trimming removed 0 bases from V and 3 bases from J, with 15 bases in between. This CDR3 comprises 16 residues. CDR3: CASSLGGVLSYTEAFF. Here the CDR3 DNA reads TGTGCCAGCAGCTTGGGTGGAGTACTCAGCTACACTGAAGCTTTCTTT.

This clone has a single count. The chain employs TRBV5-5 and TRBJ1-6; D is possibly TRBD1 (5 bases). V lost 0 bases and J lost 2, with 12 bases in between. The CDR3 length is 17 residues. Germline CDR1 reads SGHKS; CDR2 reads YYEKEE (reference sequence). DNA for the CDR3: TGTGCCAGCAGCTTGGGTGACAGTGGTCCCTATAATTCACCCCTCCACTTT. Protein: CASSLGDSGPYNSPLHF.

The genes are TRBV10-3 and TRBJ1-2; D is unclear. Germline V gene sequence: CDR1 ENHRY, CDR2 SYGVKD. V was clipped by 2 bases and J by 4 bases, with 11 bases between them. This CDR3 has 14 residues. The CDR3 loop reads CAISEGSVLYGYTF. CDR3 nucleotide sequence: TGTGCCATCAGTGAGGGATCCGTCCTCTATGGCTACACCTTC.

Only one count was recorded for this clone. The CDR3 bases are TGCGCCAGCAGCTTGGATGACTACGAGCAGTACTTC. Translated: CASSLDDYEQYF. V and J are TRBV5-1 and TRBJ2-7; no clear D gene. The CDR3 sequence is 12 residues long. Germline lookup yields CDR1 SGHRS and CDR2 YFSETQ. V was clipped by 0 bases and J by 3 bases, with 4 bases between them. Full variable domain (outside the CDR3, taken from reference TRBV5-1 and TRBJ2-7): KAGVTQTPRYLIKTRGQQVTLSCSPISGHRSVSWYQQTPGQGLQFLFEYFSETQRNKGNFPGRFSGRQFSNSRSEMNVSTLELGDSALYLCASSLDDYEQYFGPGTRLTVT.

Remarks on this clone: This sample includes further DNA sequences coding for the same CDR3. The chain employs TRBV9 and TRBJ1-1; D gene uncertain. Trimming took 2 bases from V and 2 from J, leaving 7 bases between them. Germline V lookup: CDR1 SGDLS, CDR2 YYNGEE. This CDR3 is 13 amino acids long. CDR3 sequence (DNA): TGTGCCAGCAGCGTCAGAACTAACACTGAAGCTTTCTTT. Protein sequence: CASSVRTNTEAFF.

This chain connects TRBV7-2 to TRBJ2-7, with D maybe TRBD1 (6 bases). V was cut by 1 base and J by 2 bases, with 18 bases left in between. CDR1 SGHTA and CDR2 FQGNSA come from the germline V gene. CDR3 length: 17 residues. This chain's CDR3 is CASSLDHTGQLPYEQYF. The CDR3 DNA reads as TGTGCCAGCAGCTTAGACCACACAGGGCAGCTACCCTACGAGCAGTACTTC.

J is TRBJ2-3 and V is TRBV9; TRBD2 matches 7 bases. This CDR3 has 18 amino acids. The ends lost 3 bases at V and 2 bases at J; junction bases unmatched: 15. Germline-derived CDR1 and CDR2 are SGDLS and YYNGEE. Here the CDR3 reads CASSGAERGAPPTDTQYF. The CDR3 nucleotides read TGTGCCAGCAGCGGCGCCGAGCGGGGAGCCCCCCCCACAGATACGCAGTATTTT.

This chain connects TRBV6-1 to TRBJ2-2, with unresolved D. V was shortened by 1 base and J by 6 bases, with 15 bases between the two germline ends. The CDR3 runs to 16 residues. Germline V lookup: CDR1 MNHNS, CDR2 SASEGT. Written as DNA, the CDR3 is TGTGCCAGCAGTGAAGTATTAGAATCGGGCGCCGGGGAGCTGTTTTTT. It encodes CASSEVLESGAGELFF.

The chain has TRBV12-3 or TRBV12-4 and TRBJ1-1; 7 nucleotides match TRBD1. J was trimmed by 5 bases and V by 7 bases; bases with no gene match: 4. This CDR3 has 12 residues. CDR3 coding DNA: TGTGCCAGCAACAGGGGTTGGACTGAAGCTTTCTTT. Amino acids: CASNRGWTEAFF.

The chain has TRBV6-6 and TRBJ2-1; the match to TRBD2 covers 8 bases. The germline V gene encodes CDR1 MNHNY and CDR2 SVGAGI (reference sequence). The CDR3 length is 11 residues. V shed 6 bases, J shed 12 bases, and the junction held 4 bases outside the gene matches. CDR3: CASRLTSGQFF. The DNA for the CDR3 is TGTGCCAGCAGACTTACTAGCGGGCAGTTCTTC.

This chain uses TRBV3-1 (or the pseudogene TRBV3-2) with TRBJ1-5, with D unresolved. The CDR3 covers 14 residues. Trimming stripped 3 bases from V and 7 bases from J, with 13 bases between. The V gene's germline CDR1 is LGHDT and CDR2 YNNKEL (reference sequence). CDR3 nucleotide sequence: TGTGCCAGCAGCCAGGGGTGGCTGGGGCAGCCCCAGCATTTT. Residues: CASSQGWLGQPQHF.

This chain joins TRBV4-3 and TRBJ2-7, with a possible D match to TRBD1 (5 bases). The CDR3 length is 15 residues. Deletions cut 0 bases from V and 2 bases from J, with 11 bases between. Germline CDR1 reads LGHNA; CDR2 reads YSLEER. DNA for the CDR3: TGCGCCAGCAGCCAAGATCAGGGCGTCGCCTACGAGCAGTACTTC. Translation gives CASSQDQGVAYEQYF.

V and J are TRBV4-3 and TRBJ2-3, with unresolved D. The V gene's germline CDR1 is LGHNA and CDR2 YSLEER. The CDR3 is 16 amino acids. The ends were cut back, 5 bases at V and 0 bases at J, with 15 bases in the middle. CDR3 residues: CASSVRWPISTDTQYF. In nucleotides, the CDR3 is TGCGCCAGCAGCGTTAGGTGGCCCATTAGCACAGATACGCAGTATTTT.

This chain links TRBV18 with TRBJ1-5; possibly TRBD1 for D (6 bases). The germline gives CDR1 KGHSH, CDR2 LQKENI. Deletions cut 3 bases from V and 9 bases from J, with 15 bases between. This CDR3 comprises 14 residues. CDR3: CASSPGGVDLPQHF. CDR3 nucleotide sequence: TGTGCCAGCTCACCGGGGGGCGTGGATTTGCCCCAGCATTTT.

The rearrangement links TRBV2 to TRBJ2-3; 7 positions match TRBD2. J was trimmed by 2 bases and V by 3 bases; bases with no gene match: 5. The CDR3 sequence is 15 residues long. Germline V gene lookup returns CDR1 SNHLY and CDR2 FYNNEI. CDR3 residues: CASSEGLSYTDTQYF. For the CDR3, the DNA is TGTGCCAGCAGTGAGGGACTATCGTACACAGATACGCAGTATTTT.

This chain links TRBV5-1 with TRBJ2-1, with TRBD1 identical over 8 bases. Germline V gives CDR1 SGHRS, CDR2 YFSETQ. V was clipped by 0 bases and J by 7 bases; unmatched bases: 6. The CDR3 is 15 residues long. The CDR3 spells CASSLDPDRVNEQFF. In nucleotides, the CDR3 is TGCGCCAGCAGCTTGGATCCGGACAGGGTGAATGAGCAGTTCTTC.

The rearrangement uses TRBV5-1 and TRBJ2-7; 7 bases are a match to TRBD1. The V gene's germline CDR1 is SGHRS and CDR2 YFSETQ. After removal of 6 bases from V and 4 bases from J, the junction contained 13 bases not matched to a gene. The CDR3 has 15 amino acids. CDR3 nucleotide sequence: TGCGCCAGCAAACTCTACTGGACAGGAAATTACGAGCAGTACTTC. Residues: CASKLYWTGNYEQYF.

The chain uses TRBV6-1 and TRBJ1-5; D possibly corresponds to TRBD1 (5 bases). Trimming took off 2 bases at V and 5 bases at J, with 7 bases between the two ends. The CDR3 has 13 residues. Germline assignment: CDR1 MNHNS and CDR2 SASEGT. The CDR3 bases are TGTGCCAGCAGTGAACAGGGAGATCAGCCCCAGCATTTT. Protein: CASSEQGDQPQHF.

The CDR3 region has the DNA TGCGCCAGCAGCTTCACAGGGGTGAGTTACGAGCAGTACTTC. This translates into CASSFTGVSYEQYF. The gene calls are TRBV5-1 and TRBJ2-7; 7 positions agree with TRBD1. Germline CDR1 and CDR2: SGHRS and YFSETQ. J lost 4 bases, V lost 2 bases, and 6 bases had no gene match. The CDR3 extends over 14 amino acids.